This T cell receptor beta chain was captured by sequencing in a study of beta chain features in type 1 diabetes. V dropped 0 bases and J dropped 6; count of bases not matched to a gene: 9. Per germline, CDR1 SGDLS and CDR2 YYNGEE. CDR3 length equals 16 residues. Every isolated RNA sample was fully reverse transcribed, so sequencing captured expressed TCRB transcripts. Sequenced naive, central memory and regulatory T cell samples produced an average of roughly 3.5 million reads. Generated by immunoSEQ multiplex PCR, the TCRdb table keeps only in-frame clones and is missing some. Of under 450,000 clones listed, approximately 15% are singletons. Study-wide results and caveats: A potential PCR bias toward shorter templates would be equal in patient and control samples. Patients showed naive, central memory and Treg TCRB repertoires that appeared more similar than those of healthy donors. A pattern of fewer insertions and more deletions at VDJ junctions was seen in type 1 diabetes patients.

This clone was found a few times. Its antigen is not identified. This clonotype was obtained from a man aged 25 to 45 in good health. The V gene is TRBV9, the J gene TRBJ1-1, with 9 bases lining up with TRBD1. Source material: naive CD4+ T cells from blood. The CDR3 here is CASSVDPGQGIAEAFF. The CDR3 DNA reads as TGTGCCAGCAGCGTAGACCCGGGACAGGGAATCGCTGAAGCTTTCTTT. Filled out from reference TRBV9 and TRBJ1-1, the complete variable domain reads DSGVTQTPKHLITATGQRVTLRCSPRSGDLSVYWYQQSLDQGLQFLIQYYNGEERAKGNILERFSAQQFPDLHSELNLSSLELGDSALYFCASSVDPGQGIAEAFFGQGTRLTVV.